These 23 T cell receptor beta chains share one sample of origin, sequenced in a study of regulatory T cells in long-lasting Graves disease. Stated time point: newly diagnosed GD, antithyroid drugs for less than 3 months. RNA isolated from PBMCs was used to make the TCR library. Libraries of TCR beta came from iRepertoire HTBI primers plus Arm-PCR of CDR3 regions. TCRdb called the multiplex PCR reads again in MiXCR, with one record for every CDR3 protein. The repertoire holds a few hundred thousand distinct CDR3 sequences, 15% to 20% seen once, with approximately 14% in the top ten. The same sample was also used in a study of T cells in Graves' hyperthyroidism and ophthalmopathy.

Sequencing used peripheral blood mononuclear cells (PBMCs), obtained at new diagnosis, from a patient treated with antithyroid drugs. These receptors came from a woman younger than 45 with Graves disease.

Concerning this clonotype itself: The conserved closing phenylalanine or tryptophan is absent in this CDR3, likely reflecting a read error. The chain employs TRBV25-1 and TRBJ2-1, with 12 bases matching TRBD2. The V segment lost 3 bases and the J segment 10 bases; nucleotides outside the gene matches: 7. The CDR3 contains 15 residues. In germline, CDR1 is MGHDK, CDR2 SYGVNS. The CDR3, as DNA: TGTGCCAGCAGTGAGCCGGGACTAGCGGGTCTCGAGCAGTTCTCC. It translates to CASSEPGLAGLEQFS.

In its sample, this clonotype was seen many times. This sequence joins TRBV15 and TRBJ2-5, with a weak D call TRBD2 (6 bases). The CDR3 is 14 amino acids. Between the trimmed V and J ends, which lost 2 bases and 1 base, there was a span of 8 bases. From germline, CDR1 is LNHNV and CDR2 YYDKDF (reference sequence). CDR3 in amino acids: CATSRRGSQETQYF. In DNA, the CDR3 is TGTGCCACCAGCAGACGGGGGTCCCAAGAGACCCAGTACTTC.

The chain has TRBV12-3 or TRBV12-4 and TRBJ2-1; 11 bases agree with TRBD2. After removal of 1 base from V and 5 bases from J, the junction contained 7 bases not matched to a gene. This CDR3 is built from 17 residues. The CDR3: CASSLGGSGGADNEQFF. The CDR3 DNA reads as TGTGCCAGCAGTTTAGGAGGTAGCGGGGGGGCAGACAATGAGCAGTTCTTC.

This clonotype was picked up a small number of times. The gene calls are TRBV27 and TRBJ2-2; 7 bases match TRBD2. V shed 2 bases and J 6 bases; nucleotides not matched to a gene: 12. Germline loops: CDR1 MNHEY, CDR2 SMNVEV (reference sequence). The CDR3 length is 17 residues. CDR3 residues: CASSLPRGAGFPGELFF. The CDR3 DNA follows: TGTGCCAGCAGTTTACCCCGTGGAGCGGGATTCCCCGGGGAGCTGTTTTTT.

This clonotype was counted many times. CDR3 DNA sequence: TGTGCCAGCAGCTTACCCCTGAACACCGGGGAGCTGTTTTTT. Protein product: CASSLPLNTGELFF. This chain uses TRBV11-1 with TRBJ2-2; D is undetermined. CDR1 is SGHAT, CDR2 FQDESV, per germline (reference sequence). There are 14 residues in the CDR3. V was pared by 2 bases and J by 1 base, with 5 bases between.

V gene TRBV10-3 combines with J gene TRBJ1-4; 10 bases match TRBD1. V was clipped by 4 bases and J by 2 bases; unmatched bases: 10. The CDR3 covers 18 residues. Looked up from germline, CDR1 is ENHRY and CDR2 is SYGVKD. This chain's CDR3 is CAISGGPTGGYTNEKLFF. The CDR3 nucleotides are TGTGCCATCAGTGGGGGACCGACAGGGGGCTATACTAATGAAAAACTGTTTTTT.

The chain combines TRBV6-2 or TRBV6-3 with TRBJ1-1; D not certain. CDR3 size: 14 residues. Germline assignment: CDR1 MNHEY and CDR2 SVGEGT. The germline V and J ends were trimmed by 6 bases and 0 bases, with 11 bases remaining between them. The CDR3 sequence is CASSLTSLNTEAFF. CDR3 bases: TGTGCCAGCAGCCTGACCTCCTTGAACACTGAAGCTTTCTTT.

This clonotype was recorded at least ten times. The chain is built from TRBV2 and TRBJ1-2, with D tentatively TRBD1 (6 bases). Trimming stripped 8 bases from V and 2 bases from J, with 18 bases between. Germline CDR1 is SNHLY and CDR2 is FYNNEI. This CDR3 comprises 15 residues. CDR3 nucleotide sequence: TGTGCCAGCGAGTTGGGGGGGGCGCGGAACTATGGCTACACCTTC. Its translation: CASELGGARNYGYTF.

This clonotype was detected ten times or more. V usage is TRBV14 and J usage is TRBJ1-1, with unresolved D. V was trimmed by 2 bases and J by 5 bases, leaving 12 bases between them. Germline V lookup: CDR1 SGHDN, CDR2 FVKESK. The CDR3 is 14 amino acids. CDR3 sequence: CASSQLKGRTEAFF. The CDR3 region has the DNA TGTGCCAGCAGCCAACTTAAGGGCCGGACTGAAGCTTTCTTT.

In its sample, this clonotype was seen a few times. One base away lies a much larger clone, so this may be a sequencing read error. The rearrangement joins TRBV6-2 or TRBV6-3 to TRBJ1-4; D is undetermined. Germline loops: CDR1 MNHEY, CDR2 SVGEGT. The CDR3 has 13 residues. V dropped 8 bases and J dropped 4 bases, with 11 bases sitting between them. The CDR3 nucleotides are TGTGCCAGCGGTGACGGAGATAATGAAAAACTGTTTTTT. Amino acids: CASGDGDNEKLFF.

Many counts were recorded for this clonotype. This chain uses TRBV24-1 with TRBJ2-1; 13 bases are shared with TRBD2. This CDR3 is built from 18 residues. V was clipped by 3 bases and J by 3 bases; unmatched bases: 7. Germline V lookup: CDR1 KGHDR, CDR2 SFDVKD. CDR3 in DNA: TGTGCCACCAGTGATCTTCCGACTAGCGGGGGGAACTACAATGAGCAGTTCTTC. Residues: CATSDLPTSGGNYNEQFF.

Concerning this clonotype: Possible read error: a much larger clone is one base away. DNA for the CDR3: TGTGCCACCGCACAGGGAAATGGAAATGAGCAGTTCTTC. It codes for CATAQGNGNEQFF. This chain uses TRBV6-1 with TRBJ2-1; D is possibly TRBD1 (6 bases). The germline CDR1 and CDR2 sequences are MNHNS and SASEGT. The CDR3 covers 13 residues. Trimming stripped 10 bases from V and 7 bases from J, with 17 bases between.

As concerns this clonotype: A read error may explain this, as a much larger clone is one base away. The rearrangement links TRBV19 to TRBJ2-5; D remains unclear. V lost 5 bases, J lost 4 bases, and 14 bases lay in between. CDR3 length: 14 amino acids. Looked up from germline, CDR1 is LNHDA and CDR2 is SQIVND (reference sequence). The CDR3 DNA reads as TGTGCCAGTAGTCTAGGGATCTCCAGAGAGACCCAGTACTTC. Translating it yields CASSLGISRETQYF. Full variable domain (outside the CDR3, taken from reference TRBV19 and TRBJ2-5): DGGITQSPKYLFRKEGQNVTLSCEQNLNHDAMYWYRQDPGQGLRLIYYSQIVNDFQKGDIAEGYSVSREKKESFPLTVTSAQKNPTAFYLCASSLGISRETQYFGPGTRLLVL.

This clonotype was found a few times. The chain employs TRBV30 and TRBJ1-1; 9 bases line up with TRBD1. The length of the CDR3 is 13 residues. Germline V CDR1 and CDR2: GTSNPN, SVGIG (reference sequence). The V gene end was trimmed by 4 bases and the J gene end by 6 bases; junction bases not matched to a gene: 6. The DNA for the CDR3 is TGTGCCTGGATGGGACAGGGAGTCGCTGAAGCTTTCTTT. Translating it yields CAWMGQGVAEAFF.

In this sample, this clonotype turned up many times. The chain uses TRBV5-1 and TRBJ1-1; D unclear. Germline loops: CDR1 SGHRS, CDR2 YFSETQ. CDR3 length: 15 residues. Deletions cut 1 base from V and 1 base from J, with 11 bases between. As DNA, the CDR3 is TGCGCCAGCAGCTTGAGATCCGACTCGAACACTGAAGCTTTCTTT. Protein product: CASSLRSDSNTEAFF.

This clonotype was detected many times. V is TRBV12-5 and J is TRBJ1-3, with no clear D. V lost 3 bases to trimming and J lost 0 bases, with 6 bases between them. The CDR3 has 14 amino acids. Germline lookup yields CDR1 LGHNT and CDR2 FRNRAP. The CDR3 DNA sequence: TGTGCTAGTGGTTTCGAGAGCTCTGGAAACACCATATATTTT. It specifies CASGFESSGNTIYF.

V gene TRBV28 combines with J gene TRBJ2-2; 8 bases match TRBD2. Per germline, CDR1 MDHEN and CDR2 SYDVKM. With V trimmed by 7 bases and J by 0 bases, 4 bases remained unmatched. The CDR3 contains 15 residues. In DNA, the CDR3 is TGTGCCAGCAAGCTCGGGGGGGCGAACACCGGGGAGCTGTTTTTT. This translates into CASKLGGANTGELFF.

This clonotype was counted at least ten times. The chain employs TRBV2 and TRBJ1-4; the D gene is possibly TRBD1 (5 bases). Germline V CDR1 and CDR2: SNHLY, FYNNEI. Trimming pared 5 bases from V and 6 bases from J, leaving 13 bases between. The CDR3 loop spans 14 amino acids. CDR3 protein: CASSSVQGHEKLFF. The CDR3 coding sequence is TGTGCCAGCAGTTCAGTGCAGGGACATGAAAAACTGTTTTTT.

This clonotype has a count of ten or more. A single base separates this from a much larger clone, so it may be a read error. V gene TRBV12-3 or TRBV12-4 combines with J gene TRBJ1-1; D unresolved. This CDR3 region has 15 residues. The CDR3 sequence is CASRLDQVPKGEAFF. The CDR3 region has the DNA TGTGCCAGCAGGTTAGATCAGGTCCCGAAGGGTGAAGCTTTCTTT.

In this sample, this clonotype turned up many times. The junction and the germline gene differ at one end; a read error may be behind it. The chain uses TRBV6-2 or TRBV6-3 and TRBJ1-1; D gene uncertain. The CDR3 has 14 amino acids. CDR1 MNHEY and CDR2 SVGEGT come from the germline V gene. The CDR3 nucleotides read TGCGCCAGCAGTGAGTCGACCTTCGACACTGAAGCTTTCTTT. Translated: CASSESTFDTEAFF.

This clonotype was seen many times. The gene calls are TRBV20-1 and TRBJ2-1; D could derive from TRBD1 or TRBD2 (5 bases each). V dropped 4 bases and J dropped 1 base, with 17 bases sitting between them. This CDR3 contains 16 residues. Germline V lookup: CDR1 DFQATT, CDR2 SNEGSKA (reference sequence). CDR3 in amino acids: CSATPMRGKSYNEQFF. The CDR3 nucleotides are TGCAGTGCTACCCCAATGAGGGGAAAGTCCTACAATGAGCAGTTCTTC.

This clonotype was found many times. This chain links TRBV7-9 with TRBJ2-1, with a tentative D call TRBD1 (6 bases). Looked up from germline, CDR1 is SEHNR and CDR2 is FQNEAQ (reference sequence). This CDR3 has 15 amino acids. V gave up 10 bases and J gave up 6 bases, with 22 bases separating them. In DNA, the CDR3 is TGTGCCACCATTGAGTGGGGGCCGAGACTCAATGAGCAGTTCTTC. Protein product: CATIEWGPRLNEQFF. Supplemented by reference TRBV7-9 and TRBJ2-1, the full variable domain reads DTGVSQNPRHKITKRGQNVTFRCDPISEHNRLYWYRQTLGQGPEFLTYFQNEAQLEKSRLLSDRFSAERPKGSFSTLEIQRTEQGDSAMYLCATIEWGPRLNEQFFGPGTRLTVL.

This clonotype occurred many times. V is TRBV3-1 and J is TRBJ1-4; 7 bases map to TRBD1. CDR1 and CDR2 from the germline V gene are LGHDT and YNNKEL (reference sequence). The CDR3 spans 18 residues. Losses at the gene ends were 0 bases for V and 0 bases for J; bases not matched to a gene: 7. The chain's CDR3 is CASSQDYSGTATNEKLFF. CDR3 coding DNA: TGTGCCAGCAGCCAAGACTATTCCGGGACAGCAACTAATGAAAAACTGTTTTTT.